This is a list of T cell receptor beta chains from one sample in a study of Graves' ophthalmopathy and Graves' hyperthyroidism. TCRdb processed the multiplex PCR reads anew with MiXCR; each CDR3 protein has one entry. The sample records 350,000 to 450,000 distinct CDR3 sequences, 15% to 20% being singletons. Input material: peripheral blood. The receptors were gathered from a woman aged 18-29 years with Graves' ophthalmopathy. The CDR3 runs from the conserved cysteine through the conserved F or W. A D gene is named only where the DNA matches it firmly. Size tells how often a clone was seen (once, few, many) or the class of an expanded clone, and some rows leave it out.

size: many
J: TRBJ2-7
D: .
V: TRBV20-1
CDR3: CSAKKFERSYEQYF
DNA: TGCAGTGCAAAGAAGTTTGAGCGAAGCTACGAGCAGTACTTC

size: many
J: TRBJ1-1
D: TRBD1
V: TRBV15
CDR3: CATSRDLTGGYNTEAFF
DNA: TGTGCCACCAGCAGAGATCTGACAGGGGGGTACAACACTGAAGCTTTCTTT

size: .
J: TRBJ2-7
D: .
V: TRBV7-6
CDR3: CASSYTTDYEQYF
DNA: TGTGCCAGCAGCTATACGACCGACTACGAGCAGTACTTC

size: many
J: TRBJ1-2
D: .
V: TRBV30
CDR3: CAWSHLLGHPYGYTF
DNA: TGTGCCTGGAGTCATCTTCTCGGACATCCCTATGGCTACACCTTC

size: many
J: TRBJ2-6
D: TRBD1
V: TRBV19
CDR3: CASSGDRWLSGANVLTF
DNA: TGTGCCAGTAGTGGGGACAGGTGGCTGTCTGGGGCCAACGTCCTGACTTTC

size: many
J: TRBJ2-5
D: TRBD2
V: TRBV3-1
CDR3: CASSRASGNQETQYF
DNA: TGTGCCAGCAGCCGGGCTAGCGGGAACCAAGAGACCCAGTACTTC

size: many
J: TRBJ2-4
D: TRBD2
V: TRBV6-2/TRBV6-3
CDR3: CASSYSKLAGGPGIQYF
DNA: TGTGCCAGCAGTTACTCGAAACTAGCGGGGGGGCCAGGCATTCAGTACTTC

size: many
J: TRBJ1-5
D: .
V: TRBV6-1
CDR3: CASSDPREGLQPQHF
DNA: TGTGCCAGCAGTGACCCCCGAGAGGGGCTTCAGCCCCAGCATTTT

size: many
J: TRBJ1-2
D: TRBD1
V: TRBV18
CDR3: CASSPGQEIGYTF
DNA: TGTGCCAGCTCCCCCGGACAGGAAATTGGCTACACCTTC

size: many
J: TRBJ1-1
D: .
V: TRBV27
CDR3: CASAQGGAEAFF
DNA: TGTGCCAGCGCACAGGGAGGCGCTGAAGCTTTCTTT

size: many
J: TRBJ2-7
D: .
V: TRBV6-5
CDR3: CASTTLGDNEQYF
DNA: TGTGCCAGCACAACCCTAGGAGATAACGAGCAGTACTTC

size: .
J: TRBJ1-1
D: .
V: TRBV20-1
CDR3: CSRPFRENTEAFF
DNA: TGCAGCCGACCATTCCGGGAGAACACTGAAGCTTTCTTT

size: many
J: TRBJ2-7
D: .
V: TRBV7-7
CDR3: CASSLAGRTNSSYEQYF
DNA: TGTGCTAGCAGCTTAGCCGGTAGGACAAATAGCTCCTACGAGCAGTACTTC

size: .
J: TRBJ1-5
D: .
V: TRBV2
CDR3: CASRDPVGSNQPQHF
DNA: TGTGCCAGCAGGGACCCCGTGGGGAGCAATCAGCCCCAGCATTTT

size: .
J: TRBJ2-5
D: .
V: TRBV15
CDR3: CATSITMTAQETQYF
DNA: TGTGCCACCAGCATAACGATGACAGCTCAAGAGACCCAGTACTTC

size: .
J: TRBJ1-1
D: .
V: TRBV12-3/TRBV12-4
CDR3: CASSPRPGPEAFF
DNA: TGTGCCAGCAGTCCGAGGCCAGGCCCTGAAGCTTTCTTT

size: .
J: TRBJ1-6
D: .
V: TRBV10-2
CDR3: CASSEWGGRTNSPLHF
DNA: TGCGCCAGCAGTGAATGGGGGGGCAGGACGAATTCACCCCTCCACTTT

size: many
J: TRBJ2-7
D: .
V: TRBV20-1
CDR3: CSARLGQAGTRIKEQYF
DNA: TGCAGTGCTAGGCTGGGACAAGCAGGGACTCGCATTAAAGAGCAGTACTTC

size: many
J: TRBJ2-7
D: TRBD2
V: TRBV6-2/TRBV6-3
CDR3: CASGPIKAGASGEQYF
DNA: TGTGCCAGCGGACCCATAAAAGCGGGAGCCTCGGGCGAGCAGTACTTC

size: many
J: TRBJ2-7
D: .
V: TRBV20-1
CDR3: CSARDRPRQANYEQYF
DNA: TGCAGTGCTAGAGATCGTCCTCGACAGGCGAACTACGAGCAGTACTTC

size: .
J: TRBJ2-2
D: .
V: TRBV6-2/TRBV6-3
CDR3: CASSYLQQTGELFF
DNA: TGTGCCAGCAGTTATCTCCAACAAACCGGGGAGCTGTTTTTT

size: many
J: TRBJ2-2
D: TRBD2
V: TRBV19
CDR3: CASSIARGDTGELFF
DNA: TGTGCCAGTAGTATCGCGCGGGGGGACACCGGGGAGCTGTTTTTT

size: many
J: TRBJ1-1
D: .
V: TRBV7-2
CDR3: CASSLLAGEAFF
DNA: TGTGCCAGCAGCCTCTTGGCGGGTGAAGCTTTCTTT

size: many
J: TRBJ2-2
D: .
V: TRBV6-1
CDR3: CASSRRGPGIGELFF
DNA: TGTGCCAGCAGCAGGCGGGGGCCAGGCATCGGGGAGCTGTTTTTT

size: .
J: TRBJ1-1
D: .
V: TRBV9
CDR3: CASSGWDTEAFF
DNA: TGTGCCAGCAGCGGGTGGGACACTGAAGCTTTCTTT

size: .
J: TRBJ1-6
D: .
V: TRBV27
CDR3: CASSFGGTNSPLHF
DNA: TGTGCCAGCAGTTTTGGCGGGACCAATTCACCCCTCCACTTT

size: many
J: TRBJ1-5
D: .
V: TRBV6-2/TRBV6-3
CDR3: CASNLQPQHF
DNA: TGTGCCAGCAATCTGCAGCCCCAGCATTTT

size: many
J: TRBJ1-6
D: .
V: TRBV12-3/TRBV12-4
CDR3: CASRGTLGTPLHF
DNA: TGTGCCAGCAGGGGGACCCTGGGGACACCCCTCCACTTT

size: many
J: TRBJ2-5
D: .
V: TRBV13
CDR3: CASSLGGLQETQYF
DNA: TGTGCCAGCAGCTTAGGGGGGCTCCAAGAGACCCAGTACTTC

size: many
J: TRBJ2-6
D: .
V: TRBV4-3
CDR3: CASSQEDSGANVLTF
DNA: TGCGCCAGCAGCCAAGAGGACTCTGGGGCCAACGTCCTGACTTTC

size: many
J: TRBJ1-2
D: TRBD1
V: TRBV27
CDR3: CASSFSQGRGYTF
DNA: TGTGCCAGCAGTTTCTCACAGGGGCGAGGCTACACCTTC

size: many
J: TRBJ2-7
D: .
V: TRBV28
CDR3: CASSLLGGGALAYEQYF
DNA: TGTGCCAGCAGCTTGCTGGGGGGGGGGGCGCTTGCCTACGAGCAGTACTTC

size: many
J: TRBJ1-2
D: .
V: TRBV6-1
CDR3: CASRGRTENYGYTF
DNA: TGTGCCAGCAGGGGAAGGACGGAGAACTATGGCTACACCTTC

size: .
J: TRBJ1-2
D: .
V: TRBV15
CDR3: CATSRGQVTYGYTF
DNA: TGTGCCACCAGCAGAGGGCAGGTGACCTATGGCTACACCTTC

size: .
J: TRBJ1-6
D: TRBD1
V: TRBV30
CDR3: CAWTDRARAPLHF
DNA: TGTGCCTGGACCGACAGGGCGAGGGCACCCCTCCACTTT

size: .
J: TRBJ1-1
D: .
V: TRBV29-1
CDR3: CVCLGAMNTEAFF
DNA: TGCGTATGTTTGGGGGCAATGAACACTGAAGCTTTCTTT

size: few
J: TRBJ2-7
D: .
V: TRBV15
CDR3: CATSRDNIGGEQYF
DNA: TGTGCCACCAGCAGAGATAATATCGGCGGCGAGCAGTACTTC

size: many
J: TRBJ2-2
D: TRBD2
V: TRBV9
CDR3: CASSVSGSATGELFF
DNA: TGTGCCAGCAGCGTGAGCGGGAGTGCCACCGGGGAGCTGTTTTTT

size: .
J: TRBJ2-7
D: .
V: TRBV11-3
CDR3: CASSLGADQDTTYEQYF
DNA: TGTGCCAGCAGCTTAGGTGCGGACCAAGATACGACCTACGAGCAGTACTTC

size: many
J: TRBJ1-6
D: .
V: TRBV6-1
CDR3: CASSPNKAYNSPLHF
DNA: TGTGCCAGCAGTCCCAACAAGGCCTATAATTCACCCCTCCACTTT

size: many
J: TRBJ1-2
D: .
V: TRBV15
CDR3: CATSRDEIEPYGYTF
DNA: TGTGCCACCAGCAGAGATGAGATAGAGCCCTATGGCTACACCTTC

size: many
J: TRBJ2-7
D: .
V: TRBV7-2
CDR3: CASSLGTNSYEQYF
DNA: TGTGCCAGCAGCTTAGGGACGAACTCCTACGAGCAGTACTTC

size: many
J: TRBJ1-1
D: TRBD1
V: TRBV2
CDR3: CARAGQMNTEAFF
DNA: TGTGCCAGGGCGGGACAGATGAACACTGAAGCTTTCTTT

size: many
J: TRBJ2-2
D: .
V: TRBV30
CDR3: CAWSARRGELFF
DNA: TGTGCCTGGAGCGCGAGACGCGGGGAGCTGTTTTTT

size: many
J: TRBJ2-7
D: TRBD2
V: TRBV7-2
CDR3: CASSSRVLAGGEQYF
DNA: TGTGCCAGCAGCTCAAGGGTTCTAGCGGGAGGCGAGCAGTACTTC

size: many
J: TRBJ2-7
D: TRBD1
V: TRBV18
CDR3: CASSQSGQGGTYEQYF
DNA: TGTGCCAGCTCACAGTCGGGACAGGGGGGCACCTACGAGCAGTACTTC

size: many
J: TRBJ1-1
D: .
V: TRBV9
CDR3: CASSVVEQNTEAFF
DNA: TGTGCCAGCAGCGTAGTTGAGCAGAACACTGAAGCTTTCTTT

size: .
J: TRBJ2-7
D: .
V: TRBV6-9
CDR3: CASSYSKREPPYEQYF
DNA: TGTGCCAGCAGTTATTCGAAACGGGAGCCCCCCTACGAGCAGTACTTC

size: many
J: TRBJ2-5
D: TRBD2
V: TRBV20-1
CDR3: CSLRAGVLEETQYF
DNA: TGCAGTCTGCGGGCGGGAGTTTTAGAAGAGACCCAGTACTTC

size: few
J: TRBJ2-7
D: TRBD2
V: TRBV6-4
CDR3: CASSTFPLAGVVNEQYF
DNA: TGTGCCAGCAGTACCTTTCCCCTAGCGGGAGTCGTCAACGAGCAGTACTTC

size: .
J: TRBJ2-5
D: .
V: TRBV7-9
CDR3: CASSPAGQGVETQYF
DNA: TGTGCCAGCAGCCCCGCGGGGCAGGGCGTCGAGACCCAGTACTTC

size: many
J: TRBJ2-7
D: .
V: TRBV12-3/TRBV12-4
CDR3: CASSLVTGDYEQYF
DNA: TGTGCCAGCAGTTTAGTGACCGGGGACTACGAGCAGTACTTC

size: .
J: TRBJ1-2
D: .
V: TRBV2
CDR3: CASSPGGVGYGYTF
DNA: TGTGCCAGCAGTCCCGGGGGCGTGGGCTATGGCTACACCTTC

size: .
J: TRBJ2-7
D: .
V: TRBV12-3/TRBV12-4
CDR3: CASNPGLAYEQYF
DNA: TGTGCCAGCAACCCTGGGCTAGCCTACGAGCAGTACTTC

size: .
J: TRBJ2-2
D: .
V: TRBV24-1
CDR3: CATNTGTETGELFF
DNA: TGTGCCACCAACACCGGGACTGAGACCGGGGAGCTGTTTTTT

size: many
J: TRBJ2-2
D: .
V: TRBV30
CDR3: CAWNPLGETGELFF
DNA: TGTGCCTGGAACCCTCTCGGGGAGACCGGGGAGCTGTTTTTT

size: many
J: TRBJ2-7
D: TRBD1
V: TRBV6-2/TRBV6-3
CDR3: CASKGQGGGEQYF
DNA: TGTGCCAGTAAGGGACAGGGTGGTGGCGAGCAGTACTTC

size: many
J: TRBJ2-4
D: TRBD1
V: TRBV6-2/TRBV6-3
CDR3: CASNGQGLAKNIQYF
DNA: TGTGCCAGCAACGGACAGGGTCTAGCCAAAAACATTCAGTACTTC

size: few
J: TRBJ2-5
D: .
V: TRBV6-1
CDR3: CASSSLGHVQETQYF
DNA: TGTGCCAGCAGTAGCCTAGGACACGTCCAAGAGACCCAGTACTTC

size: many
J: TRBJ2-3
D: .
V: TRBV12-3/TRBV12-4
CDR3: CASSPLRTDTQYF
DNA: TGTGCCAGCAGTCCCCTTCGAACAGATACGCAGTATTTT